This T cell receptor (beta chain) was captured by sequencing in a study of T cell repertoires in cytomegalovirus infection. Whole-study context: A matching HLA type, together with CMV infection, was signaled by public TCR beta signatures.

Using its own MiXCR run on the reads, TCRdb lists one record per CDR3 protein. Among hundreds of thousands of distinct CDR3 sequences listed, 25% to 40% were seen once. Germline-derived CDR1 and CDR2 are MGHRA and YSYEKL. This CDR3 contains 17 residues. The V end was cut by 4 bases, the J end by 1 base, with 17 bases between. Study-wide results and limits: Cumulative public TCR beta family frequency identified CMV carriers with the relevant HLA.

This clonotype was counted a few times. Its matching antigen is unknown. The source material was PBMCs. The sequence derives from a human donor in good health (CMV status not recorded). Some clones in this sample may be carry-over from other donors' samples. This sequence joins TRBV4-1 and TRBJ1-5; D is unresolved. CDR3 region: CASSPEAGRLSNQPQHF. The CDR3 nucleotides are TGCGCCAGCAGCCCAGAGGCGGGGAGGCTAAGCAATCAGCCCCAGCATTTT.